A selection of T cell receptor beta chains follows, all from one sample in a study of PD-1 blockade in classical Hodgkin lymphoma. The repertoire was sequenced with immunoSEQ multiplex PCR; TCRdb's copy has only in-frame clones and lacks some. The profile shows around 150,000 clones, just under 80% of them singletons. The sample consisted of peripheral blood mononuclear cells (PBMCs), taken before the second cycle of nivolumab. The origin of the receptors is a human donor with classical Hodgkin lymphoma. The CDR3 runs from the conserved cysteine through the conserved F or W.

>13|TRBV5-4|TRBJ1-2
CASSSPGGGGYTF
>19|TRBV7-2|TRBJ2-7
CASSPKVGTIALAPREQYF
>14|TRBV11-2|TRBJ2-5
CASSLQTTQETQYF
>14|TRBV19|TRBJ1-3
CASSIEGSGNTIYF
>13|TRBV5-1|TRBJ2-7
CASSLGGQGLQYF
>11|TRBV6-5|TRBJ2-1
CASSYSYEQFF
>15|TRBV19|TRBJ2-3
CASSIGQGSTDTQYF
>15|TRBV7-3|TRBJ2-3
CASSLNSLSTDTQYF
>15|TRBV5-4|TRBJ2-7
CASSLAFEATYEQYF
>14|TRBV7-2|TRBJ2-1
CASSSGLAWNEQFF
>13|TRBV19|TRBJ2-7
CASSAGRPREQYF
>12|TRBV7-9|TRBJ1-1
CASSLSNTEAFF
>11|TRBV7-6|TRBJ2-5
CASSFQETQYF
>12|TRBV10-3|TRBJ1-1
CAIGSGYTEAFF
>15|TRBV7-3|TRBJ2-1
CASSFGTRDSNEQFF
>13|TRBV4-2|TRBJ1-2
CASSQADGYGYTF
>11|TRBV10-3|TRBJ2-3
CATKTGYTQYF
>14|TRBV9|TRBJ1-2
CASSPDPGVYGYTF
>16|TRBV16|TRBJ2-5
CASSPGQGLNEETQYF
>14|TRBV5-1|TRBJ2-1
CASSLDGNNNEQFF
>15|TRBV4-1|TRBJ2-5
CASSQDRDPKETQYF
>15|TRBV10-1|TRBJ2-5
CASSEDPGQGKTQYF
>12|TRBV27|TRBJ2-5
CASSFVGETQYF
>13|TRBV18|TRBJ1-1
CASSQPGQGKGGF
>16|TRBV19|TRBJ2-2
CASSPSGTVIPGELFF
>11|TRBV6-1|TRBJ2-7
CASSFRTEQYF
>14|TRBV11-2|TRBJ2-3
CASSLGGATDTQYF